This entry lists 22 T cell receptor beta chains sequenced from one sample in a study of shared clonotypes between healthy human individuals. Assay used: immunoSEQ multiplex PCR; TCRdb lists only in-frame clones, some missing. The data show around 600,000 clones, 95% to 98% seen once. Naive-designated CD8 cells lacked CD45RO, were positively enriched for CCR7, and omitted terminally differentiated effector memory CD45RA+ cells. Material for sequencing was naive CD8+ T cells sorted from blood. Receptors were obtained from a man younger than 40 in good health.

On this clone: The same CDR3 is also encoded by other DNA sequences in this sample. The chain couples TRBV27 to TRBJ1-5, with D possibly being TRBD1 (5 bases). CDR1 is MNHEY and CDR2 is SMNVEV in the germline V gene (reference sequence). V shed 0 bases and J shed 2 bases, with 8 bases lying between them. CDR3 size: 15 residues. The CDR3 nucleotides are TGTGCCAGCAGTTTATCCTTAGGGGGCAATCAGCCCCAGCATTTT. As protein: CASSLSLGGNQPQHF.

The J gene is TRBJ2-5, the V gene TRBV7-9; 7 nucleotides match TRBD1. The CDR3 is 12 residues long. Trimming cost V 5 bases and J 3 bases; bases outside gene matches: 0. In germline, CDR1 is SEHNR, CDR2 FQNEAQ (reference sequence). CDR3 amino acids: CASSDREETQYF. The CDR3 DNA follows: TGTGCCAGCAGCGACAGGGAAGAGACCCAGTACTTC.

For the CDR3, the DNA is TGTGCCAGCAGTTACGCGGGGAGTTCCGAGCAGTACTTC. This encodes CASSYAGSSEQYF. The chain links TRBV6-5 to TRBJ2-7, with D possibly being TRBD2 (6 bases). This CDR3 comprises 13 residues. From germline, CDR1 is MNHEY and CDR2 SVGAGI. V was cut by 2 bases and J by 6 bases, with 11 bases left in between.

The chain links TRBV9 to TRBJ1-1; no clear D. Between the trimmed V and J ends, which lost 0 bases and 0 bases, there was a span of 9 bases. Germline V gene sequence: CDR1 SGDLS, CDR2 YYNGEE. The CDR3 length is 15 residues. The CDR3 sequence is CASSVVLTLNTEAFF. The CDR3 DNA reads TGTGCCAGCAGCGTAGTTCTGACCTTGAACACTGAAGCTTTCTTT.

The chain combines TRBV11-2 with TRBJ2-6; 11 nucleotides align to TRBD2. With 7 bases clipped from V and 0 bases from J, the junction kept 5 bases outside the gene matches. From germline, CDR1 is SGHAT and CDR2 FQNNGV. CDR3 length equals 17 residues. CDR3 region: CASILGLAVSGANVLTF. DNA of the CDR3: TGTGCCAGCATCCTGGGACTAGCGGTCTCTGGGGCCAACGTCCTGACTTTC.

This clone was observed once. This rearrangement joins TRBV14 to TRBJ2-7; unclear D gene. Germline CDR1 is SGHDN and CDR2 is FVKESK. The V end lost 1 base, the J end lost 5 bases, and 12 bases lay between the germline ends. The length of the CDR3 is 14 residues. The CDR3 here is CASSQVTSPDEQYF. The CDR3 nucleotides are TGTGCCAGCAGCCAAGTCACCAGCCCGGACGAGCAGTACTTC. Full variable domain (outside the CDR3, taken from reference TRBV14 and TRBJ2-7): EAGVTQFPSHSVIEKGQTVTLRCDPISGHDNLYWYRRVMGKEIKFLLHFVKESKQDESGMPNNRFLAERTGGTYSTLKVQPAELEDSGVYFCASSQVTSPDEQYFGPGTRLTVT.

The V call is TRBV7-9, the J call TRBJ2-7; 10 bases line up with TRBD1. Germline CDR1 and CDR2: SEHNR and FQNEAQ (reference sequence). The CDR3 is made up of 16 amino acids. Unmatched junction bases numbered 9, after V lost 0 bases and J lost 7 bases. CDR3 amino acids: CASSLARDRGYGEQYF. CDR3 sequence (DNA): TGTGCCAGCAGCTTAGCTAGGGACAGGGGCTACGGTGAGCAGTACTTC.

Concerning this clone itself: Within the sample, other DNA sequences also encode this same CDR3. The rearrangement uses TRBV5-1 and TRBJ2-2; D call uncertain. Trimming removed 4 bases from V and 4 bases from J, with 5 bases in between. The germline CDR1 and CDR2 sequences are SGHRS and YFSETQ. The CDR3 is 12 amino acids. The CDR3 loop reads CASSRSTGELFF. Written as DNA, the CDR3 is TGCGCCAGCAGCAGGTCCACCGGGGAGCTGTTTTTT.

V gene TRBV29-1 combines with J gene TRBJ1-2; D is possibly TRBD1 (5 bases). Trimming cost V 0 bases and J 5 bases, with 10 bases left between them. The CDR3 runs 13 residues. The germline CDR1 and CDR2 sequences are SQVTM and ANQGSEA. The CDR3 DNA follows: TGCAGCGTTGAAGACCAGGGTGGTTATGGCTACACCTTC. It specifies CSVEDQGGYGYTF.

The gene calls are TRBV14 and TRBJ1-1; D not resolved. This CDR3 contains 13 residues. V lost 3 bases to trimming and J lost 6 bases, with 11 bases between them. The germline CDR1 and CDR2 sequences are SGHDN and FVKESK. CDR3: CASSHTLRPEAFF. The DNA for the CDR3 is TGTGCCAGCAGCCATACGCTAAGGCCTGAAGCTTTCTTT. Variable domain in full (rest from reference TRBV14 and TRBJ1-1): EAGVTQFPSHSVIEKGQTVTLRCDPISGHDNLYWYRRVMGKEIKFLLHFVKESKQDESGMPNNRFLAERTGGTYSTLKVQPAELEDSGVYFCASSHTLRPEAFFGQGTRLTVV.

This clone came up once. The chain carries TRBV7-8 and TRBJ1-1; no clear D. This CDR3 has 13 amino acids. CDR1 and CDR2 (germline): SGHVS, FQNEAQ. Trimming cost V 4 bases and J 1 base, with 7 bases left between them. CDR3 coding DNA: TGTGCCAGCAGCTCGCGGAAGAACACTGAAGCTTTCTTT. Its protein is CASSSRKNTEAFF. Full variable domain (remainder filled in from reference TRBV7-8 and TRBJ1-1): GAGVSQSPRYKVAKRGQDVALRCDPISGHVSLFWYQQALGQGPEFLTYFQNEAQLDKSGLPSDRFFAERPEGSVSTLKIQRTQQEDSAVYLCASSSRKNTEAFFGQGTRLTVV.

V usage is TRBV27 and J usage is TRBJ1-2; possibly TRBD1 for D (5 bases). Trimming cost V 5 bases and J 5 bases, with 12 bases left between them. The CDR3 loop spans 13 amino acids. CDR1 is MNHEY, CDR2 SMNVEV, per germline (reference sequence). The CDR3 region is CASSQTASYGYTF. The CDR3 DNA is TGTGCCAGCAGTCAGACAGCGTCTTATGGCTACACCTTC.

The DNA of the CDR3 is TGTGCCAGCAGCGTGGATAGCATGAATGAGCAGTTCTTC. Translated, it gives CASSVDSMNEQFF. This chain joins TRBV9 and TRBJ2-1; no firm D call. V shed 2 bases and J shed 7 bases, with 10 bases lying between them. Per the germline V gene, CDR1 is SGDLS and CDR2 is YYNGEE. This CDR3 contains 13 residues.

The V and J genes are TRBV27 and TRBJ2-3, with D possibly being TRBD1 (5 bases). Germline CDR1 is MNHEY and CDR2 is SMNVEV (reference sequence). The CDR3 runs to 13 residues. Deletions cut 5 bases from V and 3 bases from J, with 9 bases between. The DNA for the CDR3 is TGTGCCAGCAGTACCAGGGTTACAGATACGCAGTATTTT. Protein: CASSTRVTDTQYF.

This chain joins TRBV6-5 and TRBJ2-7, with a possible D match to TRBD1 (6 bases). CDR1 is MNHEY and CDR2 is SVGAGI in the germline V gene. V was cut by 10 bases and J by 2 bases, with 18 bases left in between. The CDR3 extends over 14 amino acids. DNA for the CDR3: TGTGCCACCCCCCAGGACAGAGACCCCTACGAGCAGTACTTC. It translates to CATPQDRDPYEQYF.

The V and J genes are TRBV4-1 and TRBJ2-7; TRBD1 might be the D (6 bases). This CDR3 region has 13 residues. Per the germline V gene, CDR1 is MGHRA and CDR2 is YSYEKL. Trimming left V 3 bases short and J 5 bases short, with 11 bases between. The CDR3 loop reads CASSQATGHEQYF. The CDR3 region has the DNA TGCGCCAGCAGCCAGGCAACAGGGCACGAGCAGTACTTC.

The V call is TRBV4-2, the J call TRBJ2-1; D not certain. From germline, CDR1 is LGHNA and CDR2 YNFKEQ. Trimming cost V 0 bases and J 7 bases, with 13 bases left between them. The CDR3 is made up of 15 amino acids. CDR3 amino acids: CASSQDLPVGNEQFF. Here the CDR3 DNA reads TGTGCCAGCAGCCAAGATCTACCCGTCGGGAATGAGCAGTTCTTC.

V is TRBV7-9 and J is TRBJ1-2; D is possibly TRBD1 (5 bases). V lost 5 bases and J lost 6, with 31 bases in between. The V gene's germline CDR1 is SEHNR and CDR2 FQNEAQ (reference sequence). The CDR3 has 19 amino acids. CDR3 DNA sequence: TGTGCCAGCAGCACCCACCGATACGAGGTGCTCCGGGGGGACGATGGCTACACCTTC. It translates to CASSTHRYEVLRGDDGYTF.

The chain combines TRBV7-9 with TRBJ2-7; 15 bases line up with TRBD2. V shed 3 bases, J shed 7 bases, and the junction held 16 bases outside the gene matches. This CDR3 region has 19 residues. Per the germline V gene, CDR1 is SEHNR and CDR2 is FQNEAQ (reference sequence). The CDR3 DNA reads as TGTGCCAGCAGCTTGGCTACCGGGACTAGCGGGAGGAGTACGAGGGAGCAGTACTTC. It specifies CASSLATGTSGRSTREQYF.

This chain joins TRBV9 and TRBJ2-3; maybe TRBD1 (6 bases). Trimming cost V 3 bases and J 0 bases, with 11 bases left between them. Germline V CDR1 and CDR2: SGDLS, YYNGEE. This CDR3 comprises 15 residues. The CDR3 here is CASSGGQSSTDTQYF. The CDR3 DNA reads TGTGCCAGCAGCGGGGGACAATCTAGCACAGATACGCAGTATTTT.

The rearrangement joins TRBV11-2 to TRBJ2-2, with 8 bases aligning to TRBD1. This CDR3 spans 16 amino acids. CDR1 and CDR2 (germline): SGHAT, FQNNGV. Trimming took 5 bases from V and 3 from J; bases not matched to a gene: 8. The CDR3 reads CASSPADRADTGELFF. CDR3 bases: TGTGCCAGCAGCCCCGCGGACAGGGCGGACACCGGGGAGCTGTTTTTT.

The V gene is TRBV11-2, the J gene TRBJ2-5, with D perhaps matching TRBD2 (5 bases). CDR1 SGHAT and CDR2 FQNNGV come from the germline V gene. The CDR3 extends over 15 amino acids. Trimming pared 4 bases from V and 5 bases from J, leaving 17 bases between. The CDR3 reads CASSSVASPKETQYF. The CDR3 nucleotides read TGTGCCAGCAGCTCCGTTGCTAGCCCCAAGGAGACCCAGTACTTC. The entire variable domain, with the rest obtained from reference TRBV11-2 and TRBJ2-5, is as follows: EAGVAQSPRYKIIEKRQSVAFWCNPISGHATLYWYQQILGQGPKLLIQFQNNGVVDDSQLPKDRFSAERLKGVDSTLKIQPAKLEDSAVYLCASSSVASPKETQYFGPGTRLLVL.